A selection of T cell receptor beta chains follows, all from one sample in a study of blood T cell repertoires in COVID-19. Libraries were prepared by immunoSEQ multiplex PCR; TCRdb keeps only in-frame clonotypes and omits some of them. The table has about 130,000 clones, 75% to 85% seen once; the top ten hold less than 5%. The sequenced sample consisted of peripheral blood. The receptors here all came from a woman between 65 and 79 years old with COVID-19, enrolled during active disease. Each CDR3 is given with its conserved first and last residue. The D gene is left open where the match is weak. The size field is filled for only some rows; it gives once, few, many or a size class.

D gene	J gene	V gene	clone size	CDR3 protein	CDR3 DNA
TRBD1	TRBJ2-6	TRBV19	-	CASRLVRGGQGHSGANVLTF	TGTGCCAGTAGATTAGTAAGGGGGGGACAGGGACACTCTGGGGCCAACGTCCTGACTTTC
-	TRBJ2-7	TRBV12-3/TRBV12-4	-	CASSLLGQAEQYF	TGTGCCAGCAGTTTATTGGGTCAGGCCGAGCAGTACTTC
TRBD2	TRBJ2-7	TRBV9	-	CASSVGTSGVHYEQYF	TGTGCCAGCAGCGTCGGGACTAGCGGAGTTCACTACGAGCAGTACTTC
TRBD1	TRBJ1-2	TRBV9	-	CASSRAGQGSYGYTF	TGTGCCAGCAGCAGAGCGGGACAGGGGTCCTATGGCTACACCTTC
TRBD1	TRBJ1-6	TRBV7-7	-	CASSFPPDRGNSPLHF	TGTGCTAGCAGCTTCCCCCCCGACAGGGGTAATTCACCCCTCCACTTT
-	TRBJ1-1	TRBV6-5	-	CASSYSGGGEAFF	TGTGCCAGCAGTTACTCTGGGGGGGGTGAAGCTTTCTTT
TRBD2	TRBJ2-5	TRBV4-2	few	CASSQTGTGGGETQYF	TGTGCCAGCAGCCAAACCGGGACGGGGGGTGGGGAGACCCAGTACTTC
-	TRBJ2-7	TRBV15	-	CATSRDRLVRQMEYEQYF	TGTGCCACCAGCAGAGATCGGCTGGTGCGACAGATGGAATACGAGCAGTACTTC
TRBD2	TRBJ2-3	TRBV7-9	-	CASSPSLAGYPDTQYF	TGTGCCAGCAGCCCGAGTCTAGCGGGTTACCCAGATACGCAGTATTTT
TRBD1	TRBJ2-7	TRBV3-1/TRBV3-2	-	CASSQVEGAMQYF	TGTGCCAGCAGCCAAGTCGAGGGGGCTATGCAGTACTTC
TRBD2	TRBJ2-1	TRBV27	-	CASSRIAGAYNEQFF	TGTGCCAGCAGTCGGATAGCGGGGGCCTACAATGAGCAGTTCTTC